The TCR beta chain described here comes from a study of CD8+ T cells in alopecia areata. Study summary: Patients remained on tofacitinib for 6 to 18 months and then went 6 months without it.

This clone was seen only a few times. V gave up 4 bases and J gave up 1 base, with 10 bases separating them. The CDR3 totals 14 residues. Germline assignment: CDR1 SGHTA and CDR2 FQGNSA. RNA extraction was followed by reverse transcription into cDNA, which acted as the sequencing template. Method: immunoSEQ multiplex PCR; TCRdb's copy keeps in-frame clones and lacks some. The sample carries about 97,000 clones, 41% recorded once. This receptor was identified in a human donor with alopecia areata. The chain has TRBV7-2 and TRBJ1-1; TRBD1 is a possible D gene (6 bases). Sequenced: CD4+ T cells sorted from blood. CDR3 amino acids: CASSSQGPNTEAFF. DNA for the CDR3: TGTGCCAGCAGCTCTCAGGGGCCGAACACTGAAGCTTTCTTT.